The present T cell receptor (beta chain) was sequenced within a study of identical twins. Points from the study as a whole: Insertions were reduced in abundant cord blood beta clonotypes but not in memory repertoires. Twins shared beta out-of-frame sequences in excess, but this excess was weaker.

This CDR3 comprises 16 residues. The J segment lost 5 bases and the V segment lost 3 bases, leaving 9 bases of the junction unmatched. Germline V CDR1 and CDR2: LGHNA, YNFKEQ. This clonotype was detected only a few times. Antigen unknown. TCRdb recomputed calls from the 5' RACE reads with MiXCR, one row per CDR3 protein. The sample yields roughly 470,000 distinct CDR3 sequences, 14% seen once. This same sample was also taken into another study, of yellow fever vaccine responses in identical twins.

V is TRBV4-2 and J is TRBJ1-4; 7 bases are shared with TRBD1. This sequence originates from a woman between 18 and 29 years old in good health. Sample: CD4+ T cells sorted from blood. CDR3 region: CASSQREGASNEKLFF. The CDR3 DNA reads TGTGCCAGCAGCCAGCGGGAGGGGGCCTCCAATGAAAAACTGTTTTTT.